Below are 29 T cell receptor beta chains sequenced from a single sample in a study of T cell repertoires in cytomegalovirus infection. One entry per CDR3 protein results from TCRdb running MiXCR on the reads. The repertoire consists of nearly 650,000 distinct CDR3 sequences, with less than 25% occurring once and the leading ten covering approximately 8.2%. Sequenced sample: CD8+ T cells from PBMCs. The receptors were sampled from a human donor in good health (CMV status not recorded). Some clones in this sample may be carry-over from other donors' samples.

This clonotype came up many times. The chain carries TRBV10-2 and TRBJ1-2; D unresolved. V lost 8 bases to trimming and J lost 3 bases, with 13 bases between them. The CDR3 has 13 amino acids. Germline V lookup: CDR1 WSHSY, CDR2 SAAADI. Here the CDR3 DNA reads TGCGCCAGCGGACCTACAGCGGACTATGGCTACACCTTC. It specifies CASGPTADYGYTF.

The rearrangement joins TRBV7-9 to TRBJ1-1; 8 nucleotides match TRBD1. The CDR3 is 17 residues long. V was pared by 5 bases and J by 3 bases, with 14 bases of the junction left unmatched. CDR1 and CDR2 from the germline V gene are SEHNR and FQNEAQ (reference sequence). CDR3 sequence (DNA): TGTGCCAGCAGCCCAGGACAGGGCATGGGGGCGCACACTGAAGCTTTCTTT. Residues: CASSPGQGMGAHTEAFF.

This clonotype showed up many times. V and J are TRBV28 and TRBJ2-1; 7 bases align to TRBD2. J was trimmed by 7 bases and V by 5 bases; bases with no gene match: 11. The CDR3 is made up of 15 amino acids. Per germline, CDR1 MDHEN and CDR2 SYDVKM. The DNA of the CDR3 is TGTGCCAGCAGTAAAATGGGGGGGAACTATAATGAGCAGTTCTTC. This translates into CASSKMGGNYNEQFF.

The table lists this clonotype with many counts. The chain is built from TRBV7-6 and TRBJ1-5, with D possibly TRBD1 on 6 matching bases. Trimming took off 1 base at V and 0 bases at J, with 16 bases between the two ends. The CDR3 has 18 residues. Germline lookup yields CDR1 SGHVS and CDR2 FNYEAQ. The CDR3 here is CASSLEGGEILSNQPQHF. The DNA of the CDR3 is TGTGCCAGCAGCTTAGAAGGGGGGGAGATTCTTAGCAATCAGCCCCAGCATTTT.

V and J are TRBV28 and TRBJ2-7; D is ambiguous. This CDR3 has 13 amino acids. The germline gives CDR1 MDHEN, CDR2 SYDVKM. Trimming pared 3 bases from V and 2 bases from J, leaving 8 bases between. The CDR3 here is CASSLGFAYEQYV. DNA for the CDR3: TGTGCCAGCAGTTTGGGGTTTGCCTACGAGCAGTACGTC.

As to this clonotype: An end of the junction differs from the germline gene, which may be a read error. J is TRBJ2-3 and V is TRBV6-8; perhaps D is TRBD1 or TRBD2 (5 bases each). CDR1 and CDR2 (germline): MNHGY, SAAAGT. The CDR3 loop spans 14 amino acids. CDR3 sequence: CVSSRGEDSNTQYF. Written as DNA, the CDR3 is TGTGTCAGCAGCCGGGGCGAAGACTCTAATACGCAGTATTTT.

For this clonotype: A much larger clone lies one base from this, so it may be a read error. This CDR3 is missing its conserved last phenylalanine or tryptophan, likely due to a read error. J is TRBJ2-1 and V is TRBV7-6, with 8 bases that match TRBD1. The CDR3 has 13 residues. The J segment lost 8 bases and the V segment lost 9 bases, leaving 9 bases of the junction unmatched. Germline values: CDR1 SGHVS, CDR2 FNYEAQ. The CDR3 DNA follows: TGTGCCAGTATTTCAGACAGGGGTGATGAGCAGTTCCTC. It translates to CASISDRGDEQFL.

The table lists this clonotype with many counts. The chain couples TRBV7-9 to TRBJ2-1; D perhaps matches TRBD1 (6 bases). Germline V gives CDR1 SEHNR, CDR2 FQNEAQ (reference sequence). Trimming left V 5 bases short and J 3 bases short, with 8 bases between. There are 13 residues in the CDR3. This CDR3 is CASSVTGYNEQFF. The CDR3 nucleotides read TGTGCCAGCAGCGTGACAGGCTACAATGAGCAGTTCTTC. Filled out from reference TRBV7-9 and TRBJ2-1, the complete variable domain reads DTGVSQNPRHKITKRGQNVTFRCDPISEHNRLYWYRQTLGQGPEFLTYFQNEAQLEKSRLLSDRFSAERPKGSFSTLEIQRTEQGDSAMYLCASSVTGYNEQFFGPGTRLTVL.

A word on this clonotype: A much larger clone lies a single base off, so this may be a read error. The chain combines TRBV12-3 or TRBV12-4 with TRBJ2-2, with 8 positions matching TRBD2. CDR3 length: 15 amino acids. The CDR3 DNA reads as TGTGCCAGCAGTTCCGGGGGGGTCAACACCGGGGAGCGGTTTTTT. Protein: CASSSGGVNTGERFF.

The V gene is TRBV7-9, the J gene TRBJ2-1, with D possibly being TRBD1 (6 bases). This CDR3 is 16 amino acids long. Germline CDR1 and CDR2: SEHNR and FQNEAQ (reference sequence). V was shortened by 8 bases and J by 8 bases, with 25 bases between the two germline ends. CDR3 protein: CASRPTDRNQGHEQFF. DNA of the CDR3: TGTGCCAGCCGCCCGACCGACAGGAACCAAGGGCATGAGCAGTTCTTC.

This clonotype was seen repeatedly, ten times or more. The rearrangement uses TRBV7-6 and TRBJ2-7; D possibly corresponds to TRBD1 (6 bases). The V end was cut by 0 bases, the J end by 7 bases, with 10 bases between. The length of the CDR3 is 13 residues. CDR1 and CDR2 (germline): SGHVS, FNYEAQ. CDR3 sequence (DNA): TGTGCCAGCAGCTTAGCACAAGGGGGAGAGCAGTACGTC. Protein: CASSLAQGGEQYV.

This clonotype appeared many times. This chain joins TRBV7-9 and TRBJ1-1; no firm D call. The CDR3 length is 17 residues. Looked up from germline, CDR1 is SEHNR and CDR2 is FQNEAQ (reference sequence). Trimming stripped 7 bases from V and 6 bases from J, with 27 bases between. This CDR3 is CASTFTGFGDWGAEAFF. The CDR3 nucleotides read TGTGCCAGCACCTTTACCGGGTTTGGGGATTGGGGAGCTGAAGCTTTCTTT.

This clonotype has a handful of counts. This sequence joins TRBV28 and TRBJ2-1; possibly TRBD1 for D (5 bases). The V end was cut by 7 bases, the J end by 9 bases, with 25 bases between. Per germline, CDR1 MDHEN and CDR2 SYDVKM. The CDR3 has 16 amino acids. CDR3 sequence: CASILYNGALNGEQFF. The CDR3 DNA is TGTGCCAGCATTCTTTACAATGGGGCCCTCAATGGTGAGCAGTTCTTC.

The V and J genes are TRBV7-2 and TRBJ1-5; D remains unclear. The CDR3 runs to 15 residues. CDR1 is SGHTA, CDR2 FQGNSA, per germline. Trimming cost V 0 bases and J 1 base, with 7 bases left between them. The CDR3 bases are TGTGCCAGCAGCTTAGCGGATGCCAGCAATCAGCCCCAGCATTTT. This gives the protein CASSLADASNQPQHF.

About this clonotype itself: This sequence may be a read error, since a much larger clone differs from it by one base. The chain links TRBV7-2 to TRBJ2-7, with a tentative D call TRBD2 (6 bases). Germline V gene lookup returns CDR1 SGHTA and CDR2 FQGNSA. Deletions cut 5 bases from V and 6 bases from J, with 17 bases between. CDR3 size: 14 residues. The CDR3 here is CASSLRLVGFEQYV. The CDR3 DNA reads as TGTGCCAGCAGCCTCCGACTAGTCGGGTTCGAGCAGTACGTC.

The rearrangement links TRBV7-9 to TRBJ2-1, with 12 bases fitting TRBD2. The CDR3 sequence is 15 residues long. Germline V gives CDR1 SEHNR, CDR2 FQNEAQ (reference sequence). The trim removed 4 bases at V and 6 bases at J, leaving 4 bases unmatched. CDR3 in amino acids: CASSYWTSGVNEQFF. The CDR3, as DNA: TGTGCCAGCAGCTATTGGACTAGCGGGGTCAATGAGCAGTTCTTC.

The CDR3 here is CASSLMGLPTGELFF. In DNA form, the CDR3 reads TGTGCCAGCAGTTTAATGGGACTACCCACCGGGGAGCTGTTTTTT. The rearrangement uses TRBV27 and TRBJ2-2, with 7 bases lining up with TRBD2. Germline V gene lookup returns CDR1 MNHEY and CDR2 SMNVEV (reference sequence). Unmatched junction bases numbered 4, after V lost 2 bases and J lost 4 bases. The CDR3 has 15 amino acids.

In DNA form, the CDR3 reads TGCGCCAGCAGCTTGAGGTCCGCGGGGGTCCTCCAAGCACCGCAGTATTTT. It specifies CASSLRSAGVLQAPQYF. This chain uses TRBV5-1 with TRBJ2-3, with TRBD2 matching 7 bases. CDR3 length: 17 amino acids. The germline V gene encodes CDR1 SGHRS and CDR2 YFSETQ. V was clipped by 1 base and J by 10 bases; unmatched bases: 18.

This chain joins TRBV18 and TRBJ2-1, with D perhaps matching TRBD1 (6 bases). Trimming cost V 3 bases and J 7 bases, with 10 bases left between them. This CDR3 spans 13 amino acids. CDR1 and CDR2 (germline): KGHSH, LQKENI. CDR3 coding DNA: TGTGCCAGCTCACCCGAGAGGGGGAATGAGCAGTTCTTC. The encoded protein is CASSPERGNEQFF.

This CDR3 is CASSLDLNGGGQETQYF. CDR3 coding DNA: TGTGCCAGCAGCTTAGACTTAAACGGGGGGGGACAAGAGACCCAGTACTTC. The chain has TRBV7-3 and TRBJ2-5; 8 positions agree with TRBD2. CDR3 size: 17 residues. V was clipped by 2 bases and J by 2 bases; unmatched bases: 10. CDR1 and CDR2 (germline): SGHTA, FQGTGA.

This clonotype was seen more than once but under ten times. The chain joins TRBV6-1 to TRBJ1-6; D unclear. Per germline, CDR1 MNHNS and CDR2 SASEGT. This CDR3 comprises 15 residues. V was pared by 5 bases and J by 5 bases, with 13 bases between. The CDR3 nucleotides read TGTGCCAGCAGTCCTTCGGACGGGAATAATTCACCCCTCCACTTT. Protein sequence: CASSPSDGNNSPLHF.

This clonotype was recorded a few times. J is TRBJ2-1 and V is TRBV3-1; D uncertain. CDR3 length: 13 residues. The V and J ends lost 2 bases and 10 bases respectively, with 12 bases between them. CDR1 LGHDT and CDR2 YNNKEL come from the germline V gene (reference sequence). The CDR3 region is CASSQRTKIEQFF. The CDR3 DNA is TGTGCCAGCAGCCAACGTACCAAGATCGAGCAGTTCTTC.

The rearrangement links TRBV20-1 to TRBJ1-1; D uncertain. Germline CDR1 and CDR2: DFQATT and SNEGSKA (reference sequence). V lost 2 bases and J lost 4, with 14 bases in between. The CDR3 consists of 14 residues. The CDR3 sequence is CSARWRAEATEAFF. In DNA, the CDR3 is TGCAGTGCTAGATGGCGTGCGGAGGCCACTGAAGCTTTCTTT.

In its sample, this clonotype was seen a few times. The genes are TRBV6-2 or TRBV6-3 and TRBJ2-1; 10 nucleotides agree with TRBD1. V lost 6 bases, J lost 8 bases, and 10 bases stayed unmatched. The CDR3 spans 15 residues. From germline, CDR1 is MNHEY and CDR2 SVGEGT. The CDR3 DNA reads TGTGCCAGCAGCCCTAGGGACAGGGGACCTGATGAGCAGTTCTTC. This codes for CASSPRDRGPDEQFF.

V and J are TRBV2 and TRBJ1-4; D perhaps matches TRBD1 (5 bases). Germline CDR1 reads SNHLY; CDR2 reads FYNNEI. The CDR3 has 13 residues. Trimming stripped 7 bases from V and 1 base from J, with 7 bases between. CDR3 sequence reads: CASIDRTNEKLFF. For the CDR3, the DNA is TGTGCCAGCATTGACAGAACTAATGAAAAACTGTTTTTT.

This clonotype was detected ten times or more. The chain combines TRBV5-5 with TRBJ1-1, with D unresolved. Germline V lookup: CDR1 SGHKS, CDR2 YYEKEE (reference sequence). The V end lost 6 bases, the J end lost 3 bases, and 9 bases lay between the germline ends. The CDR3 is 12 residues long. This CDR3 reads CASIRGDTEAFF. DNA of the CDR3: TGTGCCAGCATACGAGGTGACACTGAAGCTTTCTTT.

This rearrangement joins TRBV6-1 to TRBJ2-3; D is uncertain. Trimming left V 2 bases short and J 6 bases short, with 6 bases between. Germline V gene data show CDR1 as MNHNS and CDR2 as SASEGT. There are 12 residues in the CDR3. The CDR3: CASSEPSDTQYF. The CDR3, as DNA: TGTGCCAGCAGTGAACCGAGCGATACGCAGTATTTT.

The sample holds many counts of this clonotype. The CDR3 spells CASSIPLTGTSGVADTQYF. As DNA, the CDR3 is TGTGCCAGCAGTATCCCCCTTACCGGGACTAGCGGGGTTGCAGATACGCAGTATTTT. This rearrangement joins TRBV28 to TRBJ2-3; 13 bases line up with TRBD2. The CDR3 length is 19 residues. Germline V gene sequence: CDR1 MDHEN, CDR2 SYDVKM. V was pared by 5 bases and J by 4 bases, with 15 bases of the junction left unmatched.

This clonotype was observed a handful of times. This chain joins TRBV27 and TRBJ1-2, with D possibly matching TRBD1 (5 bases). CDR3 size: 13 residues. Germline V CDR1 and CDR2: MNHEY, SMNVEV (reference sequence). V lost 8 bases and J 4 bases, leaving 14 bases between the germline ends. CDR3 region: CASGLQGPYGYTF. CDR3 in DNA: TGTGCCAGCGGACTGCAGGGCCCCTATGGCTACACCTTC.